This T cell receptor beta chain was sequenced during a study of T cells in Graves' hyperthyroidism and ophthalmopathy. In its sample, this clonotype was seen many times. In germline, CDR1 is SEHNR, CDR2 FQNEAQ (reference sequence). V lost 1 base to trimming and J lost 8 bases, with 8 bases between them. This CDR3 contains 12 residues. Amplified TCR beta CDR3 regions came from RNA transcripts. The HTBI primer set drove a first-round RT-PCR of the TCR CDR3. TCRdb ran MiXCR on the multiplex PCR reads and lists one entry per CDR3 protein. The sample lists hundreds of thousands of distinct CDR3 sequences, more than 11% seen once, with roughly 6.2% in the top ten.

The TCR was taken from a woman aged 25-40 years with Graves' hyperthyroidism that later progressed to Graves' ophthalmopathy. The chain recombines TRBV7-9 with TRBJ1-2, with D unclear. Sample: blood. CDR3 region: CASSLEKRGYTF. As DNA, the CDR3 is TGTGCCAGCAGCTTAGAAAAGCGGGGCTACACCTTC. Complete variable domain (other parts from reference TRBV7-9 and TRBJ1-2): DTGVSQNPRHKITKRGQNVTFRCDPISEHNRLYWYRQTLGQGPEFLTYFQNEAQLEKSRLLSDRFSAERPKGSFSTLEIQRTEQGDSAMYLCASSLEKRGYTFGSGTRLTVV.